These T cell receptor beta chains were read from a single sample in a study of CD8 T cells in Susac syndrome. TCRdb re-called the immunoSEQ multiplex PCR reads through MiXCR, storing one row per CDR3 protein. The data contain over 150,000 distinct CDR3 sequences, roughly 94% of them singletons. Sequences were obtained from CD4+ T cells from PBMCs. All receptors derive from a human donor with Susac syndrome. Both conserved end residues are part of each CDR3.

v_gene: TRBV7-9
j_gene: TRBJ2-1
CDR3aa: CASSLLTETEQFF

v_gene: TRBV19
j_gene: TRBJ2-7
CDR3aa: CASSTRRMNEQYF

v_gene: TRBV28
j_gene: TRBJ2-7
CDR3aa: CASSRDTYEQYF

v_gene: TRBV30
j_gene: TRBJ1-2
CDR3aa: CAWSSRGDGYTF

v_gene: TRBV7-2
j_gene: TRBJ2-1
CDR3aa: CASSLTSGPHEQFF

v_gene: TRBV7-9
j_gene: TRBJ2-1
CDR3aa: CASSQYPRQGAYNEQFF

v_gene: TRBV30
j_gene: TRBJ1-5
CDR3aa: CAWSGGADQPQHF

v_gene: TRBV28
j_gene: TRBJ1-1
CDR3aa: CASSKSCPVAFF

v_gene: TRBV15
j_gene: TRBJ1-1
CDR3aa: CATSGGWRNTEAFF

v_gene: TRBV29-1
j_gene: TRBJ2-7
CDR3aa: CSARGVVDEQYF

v_gene: TRBV28
j_gene: TRBJ2-7
CDR3aa: CASSHRWYEQYF

v_gene: TRBV12-3/TRBV12-4
j_gene: TRBJ1-2
CDR3aa: CASYLGGGYGYTF

v_gene: TRBV3-1
j_gene: TRBJ2-2
CDR3aa: CASSQVVVGRLTGELFF

v_gene: TRBV27
j_gene: TRBJ2-7
CDR3aa: CASRWTSGAYEQYF

v_gene: TRBV18
j_gene: TRBJ2-7
CDR3aa: CASSPPAGGTRYEQYF

v_gene: TRBV24-1
j_gene: TRBJ2-3
CDR3aa: CATSDLEASGATTDTQYF

v_gene: TRBV11-1
j_gene: TRBJ2-1
CDR3aa: CASSPARLAANEQFF

v_gene: TRBV19
j_gene: TRBJ1-1
CDR3aa: CASSAAMNTEAFF

v_gene: TRBV28
j_gene: TRBJ2-7
CDR3aa: CASSLSGGLSSYEQYF

v_gene: TRBV11-1
j_gene: TRBJ2-7
CDR3aa: CASSPSDEQYF

v_gene: TRBV24-1
j_gene: TRBJ2-2
CDR3aa: CATSDLTGSKYGELFF

v_gene: TRBV30
j_gene: TRBJ1-3
CDR3aa: CAWRTEVGNTIYF

v_gene: TRBV10-3
j_gene: TRBJ2-3
CDR3aa: CAISPRGAPTDTQYF

v_gene: TRBV9
j_gene: TRBJ2-1
CDR3aa: CASSFRERGAPYHEQFF

v_gene: TRBV6-5
j_gene: TRBJ2-7
CDR3aa: CASRPTFAGGNEQYF

v_gene: TRBV14
j_gene: TRBJ2-3
CDR3aa: CASSVLGAARTDTQYF

v_gene: TRBV29-1
j_gene: TRBJ2-5
CDR3aa: CSVRDGQETQYF

v_gene: TRBV20-1
j_gene: TRBJ2-7
CDR3aa: CSCGLAAYEQYF

v_gene: TRBV19
j_gene: TRBJ1-6
CDR3aa: CASSENNSPLHF

v_gene: TRBV28
j_gene: TRBJ2-7
CDR3aa: CASGSWTGSPYEQYF

v_gene: TRBV7-9
j_gene: TRBJ2-7
CDR3aa: CASSLGGLSEQYF

v_gene: TRBV4-2
j_gene: TRBJ2-7
CDR3aa: CASSQEASGSYEQYF

v_gene: TRBV6-5
j_gene: TRBJ1-2
CDR3aa: CASSYYPGRRGYGYTF

v_gene: TRBV4-2
j_gene: TRBJ2-7
CDR3aa: CASSQDPGVYEQYF

v_gene: TRBV20-1
j_gene: TRBJ2-5
CDR3aa: CSARAPWDSGETQYF

v_gene: TRBV30
j_gene: TRBJ1-3
CDR3aa: CAWSGEGGTGNTIYF

v_gene: TRBV20-1
j_gene: TRBJ2-7
CDR3aa: CSASETAGAQDEQYF

v_gene: TRBV20-1
j_gene: TRBJ1-2
CDR3aa: CSARAVGSSYTF

v_gene: TRBV7-8
j_gene: TRBJ2-1
CDR3aa: CASSYRTGLDEQFF

v_gene: TRBV5-1
j_gene: TRBJ2-1
CDR3aa: CASSWGVSGNEQFF

v_gene: TRBV18
j_gene: TRBJ2-7
CDR3aa: CASSPVIAGVKEQYF

v_gene: TRBV20-1
j_gene: TRBJ2-5
CDR3aa: CSALLGETQYF

v_gene: TRBV12-2
j_gene: TRBJ2-2
CDR3aa: CASPFSGELFF

v_gene: TRBV7-2
j_gene: TRBJ1-1
CDR3aa: CASSSDRNTEAFF

v_gene: TRBV29-1
j_gene: TRBJ2-7
CDR3aa: CSVEKGSGGYEQYF

v_gene: TRBV5-1
j_gene: TRBJ2-1
CDR3aa: CASSLGTSGGMNEQFF

v_gene: TRBV20-1
j_gene: TRBJ1-1
CDR3aa: CSASVGGWGEAFF

v_gene: TRBV7-9
j_gene: TRBJ2-6
CDR3aa: CASSLGDGGLSGANVLTF

v_gene: TRBV20-1
j_gene: TRBJ2-7
CDR3aa: CSAKSGTGVYEQYF

v_gene: TRBV20-1
j_gene: TRBJ1-2
CDR3aa: CSATTGAFGYGYTF

v_gene: TRBV6-5
j_gene: TRBJ2-1
CDR3aa: CASSRQVYNEQFF

v_gene: TRBV2
j_gene: TRBJ2-3
CDR3aa: CASSEGAKDTQYF